The sequence of this TCR beta chain was determined in a study of T cell responses to AZD1222 COVID-19 vaccine. Profiling relied on immunoSEQ multiplex PCR, and the TCRdb table lists in-frame clones only, not all of them. The table has about 140,000 clones, approximately 92% seen once. Sequencing was performed on peripheral blood, taken on day 0 of AZD1222 vaccination. The source of this sequence is an adult in good health.

CDR3 protein: CASSAPWEGVNEKLFF. As DNA, the CDR3 is TGTGCCAGCAGCGCCCCTTGGGAAGGGGTTAATGAAAAACTGTTTTTT. J is TRBJ1-4 and V is TRBV13; D is possibly TRBD1 (5 bases). The CDR3 covers 16 residues. V lost 5 bases, J lost 4 bases, and 17 bases lay in between. Per germline, CDR1 PRHDT and CDR2 FYEKMQ (reference sequence).